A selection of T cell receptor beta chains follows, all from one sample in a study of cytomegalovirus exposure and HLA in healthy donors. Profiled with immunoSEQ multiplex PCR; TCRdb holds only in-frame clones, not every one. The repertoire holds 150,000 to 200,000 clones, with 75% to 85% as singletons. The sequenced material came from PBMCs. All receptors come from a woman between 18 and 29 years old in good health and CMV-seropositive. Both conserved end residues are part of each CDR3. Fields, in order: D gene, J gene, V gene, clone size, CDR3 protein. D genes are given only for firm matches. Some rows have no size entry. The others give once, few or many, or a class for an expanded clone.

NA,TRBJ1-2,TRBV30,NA,CAWSVPGAQPYGYTF
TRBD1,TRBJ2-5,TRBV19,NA,CASSKTGGEETQYF
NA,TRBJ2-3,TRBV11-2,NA,CASTVNPADTQYF
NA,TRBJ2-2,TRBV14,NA,CASSHPQFYTGELFF
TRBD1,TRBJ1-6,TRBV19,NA,CASNTPGGTVDNSPLHF
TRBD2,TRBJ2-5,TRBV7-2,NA,CASSSQAGGKIETQYF
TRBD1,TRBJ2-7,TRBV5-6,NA,CASSSDRGIGYEQYF
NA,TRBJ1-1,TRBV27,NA,CASRRTANTEAFF
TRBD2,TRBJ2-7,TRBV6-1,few,CASSERFGGGNSYEQYF
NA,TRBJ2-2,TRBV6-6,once,CASEREFNTGELFF
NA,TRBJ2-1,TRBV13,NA,CASSQSLRGPEQFF
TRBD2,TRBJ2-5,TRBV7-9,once,CASSLAIRTSGGAETQYF
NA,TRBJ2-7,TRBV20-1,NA,CSASSSYEQYF
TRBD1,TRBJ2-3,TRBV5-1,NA,CASRPVLYRGATDTQYF
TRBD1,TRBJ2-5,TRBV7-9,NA,CASSLITGGIGGETQYF
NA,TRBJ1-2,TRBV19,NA,CASSTQGTRANYGYTF
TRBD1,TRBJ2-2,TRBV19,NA,CASSIFPGGFLGELFF
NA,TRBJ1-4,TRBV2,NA,CASSVRRGHNEKLFF
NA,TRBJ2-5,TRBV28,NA,CASSFGQTNQETQYF
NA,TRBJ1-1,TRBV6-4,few,CASSRDSDTEAFF
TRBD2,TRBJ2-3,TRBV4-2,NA,CASSQVRTSRSDTQYF
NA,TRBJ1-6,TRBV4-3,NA,CASSQDLGYRVNSPLHF
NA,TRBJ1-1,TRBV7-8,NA,CASSLKEVGTEAFF
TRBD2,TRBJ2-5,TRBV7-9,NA,CASRGQRGIQETQYF
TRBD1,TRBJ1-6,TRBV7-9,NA,CASSLGQGGSYNSPLHF
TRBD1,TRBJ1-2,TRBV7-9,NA,CASSIPRQGGYGYTF
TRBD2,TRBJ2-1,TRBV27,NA,CASSNVAGLGNEQFF
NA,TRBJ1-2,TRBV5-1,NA,CASSTQDSFYGYTF
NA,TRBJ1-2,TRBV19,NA,CASSRSEGGGYTF
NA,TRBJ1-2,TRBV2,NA,CASSEGNNYGYTF
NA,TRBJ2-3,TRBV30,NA,CACLPASTDTQYF
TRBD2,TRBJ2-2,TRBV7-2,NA,CASSLASLAGVTGELFF
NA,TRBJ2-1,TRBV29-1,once,CSVEVGEGDWGYSYNEQFF
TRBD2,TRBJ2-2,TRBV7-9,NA,CASSSSSFGGITRTGELFF
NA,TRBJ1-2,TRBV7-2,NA,CASSLVPGERAGYTF
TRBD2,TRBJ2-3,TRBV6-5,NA,CASSYRRGDTDTQYF
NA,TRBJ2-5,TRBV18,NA,CASSSFRTGQETQYF
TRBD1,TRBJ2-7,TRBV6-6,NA,CASSTTGAPSYEQYF
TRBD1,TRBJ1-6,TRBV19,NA,CASSSTGTGVSPLHF
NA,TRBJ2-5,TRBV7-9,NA,CASSFDRRRETQYF
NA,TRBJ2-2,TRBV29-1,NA,CSVEGRGGSTGELFF
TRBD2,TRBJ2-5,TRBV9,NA,CASSVGTRFQETQYF
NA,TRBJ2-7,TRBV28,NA,CASSLSGGAKTQQYF
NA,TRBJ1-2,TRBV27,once,CASSSLGRRGGYTF
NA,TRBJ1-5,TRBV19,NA,CASSTRINQPQHF